Each of the 9 T cell receptor beta chains below was sequenced from the same sample in a study of T cells after yellow fever vaccination. Each CDR3 protein gets one entry after TCRdb re-called the 5' RACE reads with MiXCR. The table shows about 550,000 distinct CDR3 sequences, with roughly 21% occurring only once. Source: PBMCs, taken 15 days after the yellow fever booster vaccination. These receptors were taken from a man aged 25-45 years who received the YFV17D yellow fever vaccine.

J is TRBJ1-5 and V is TRBV20-1; D remains ambiguous. Per the germline V gene, CDR1 is DFQATT and CDR2 is SNEGSKA (reference sequence). The CDR3 length is 14 residues. The V end was cut by 3 bases, the J end by 0 bases, with 9 bases between. CDR3 bases: TGCAGTGCTAGCGCCGTGTATAGCAATCAGCCCCAGCATTTT. Translation gives CSASAVYSNQPQHF.

This chain uses TRBV7-6 with TRBJ1-6; TRBD1 agrees at 8 bases. CDR1 SGHVS and CDR2 FNYEAQ come from the germline V gene. Losses at the gene ends were 2 bases for V and 8 bases for J; bases not matched to a gene: 11. The CDR3 contains 17 residues. For the CDR3, the DNA is TGTGCCAGCAGCTTACCACCCCCGGACAGGGTAGATTCACCCCTCCACTTT. As protein: CASSLPPPDRVDSPLHF.

This clonotype appeared a few times. The chain uses TRBV5-1 and TRBJ2-7; a weak D match, TRBD2 (5 bases). V was trimmed by 4 bases and J by 2 bases, leaving 7 bases between them. The CDR3 length is 12 residues. CDR1 and CDR2 from the germline V gene are SGHRS and YFSETQ. The DNA of the CDR3 is TGCGCCAGCAGCGGGAGTACCTACGAGCAGTACTTC. Encoded protein: CASSGSTYEQYF.

This clonotype was counted a few times. This chain joins TRBV28 and TRBJ2-2, with a weak D call TRBD2 (6 bases). The CDR3 contains 15 residues. The V gene lost 8 bases and the J gene lost 2 bases, with 15 bases spanning the gap. Per the germline V gene, CDR1 is MDHEN and CDR2 is SYDVKM. The CDR3 region is CASRRSGLNTGELFF. The DNA of the CDR3 is TGTGCCAGCCGACGTAGCGGACTAAACACCGGGGAGCTGTTTTTT.

The J gene is TRBJ1-1, the V gene TRBV20-1, with a tentative D call TRBD1 (5 bases). The CDR3 is made up of 13 amino acids. Trimming removed 8 bases from V and 1 base from J, with 14 bases in between. In germline, CDR1 is DFQATT, CDR2 SNEGSKA (reference sequence). CDR3 sequence reads: CSRTSTANTEAFF. In DNA, the CDR3 is TGCAGTCGGACCTCGACAGCGAACACTGAAGCTTTCTTT.

This clonotype was found a few times. The CDR3 DNA sequence: TGCGCCAGCAGCCAAGCCGGGACAGTTTACAATGAGCAGTTCTTC. Its translation: CASSQAGTVYNEQFF. This chain uses TRBV4-3 with TRBJ2-1; 7 bases match TRBD1. V gave up 1 base and J gave up 4 bases; unmatched junction bases: 4. CDR1 and CDR2 (germline): LGHNA, YSLEER. The CDR3 contains 15 residues.

This clonotype has just a few counts. This rearrangement joins TRBV5-1 to TRBJ1-1; 10 bases are a match to TRBD1. The CDR3 has 15 amino acids. The ends lost 0 bases at V and 4 bases at J; junction bases unmatched: 3. Germline values: CDR1 SGHRS, CDR2 YFSETQ. The CDR3 DNA is TGCGCCAGCAGCTTGGGCGGACAGGGGGGCACTGAAGCTTTCTTT. Amino acid sequence: CASSLGGQGGTEAFF.

The rearrangement links TRBV7-2 to TRBJ2-5; possible D gene TRBD2, 5 bases. Germline V lookup: CDR1 SGHTA, CDR2 FQGNSA. The CDR3 is 14 residues long. Deletions cut 10 bases from V and 0 bases from J, with 15 bases between. CDR3 protein: CATTPAGHQETQYF. The CDR3 nucleotides read TGTGCCACCACACCGGCGGGCCACCAAGAGACCCAGTACTTC. The whole variable domain, remainder taken from reference TRBV7-2 and TRBJ2-5, is GAGVSQSPSNKVTEKGKDVELRCDPISGHTALYWYRQSLGQGLEFLIYFQGNSAPDKSGLPSDRFSAERTGGSVSTLTIQRTQQEDSAVYLCATTPAGHQETQYFGPGTRLLVL.

The V gene is TRBV29-1, the J gene TRBJ2-5, with TRBD1 as a possible D gene (6 bases). This CDR3 is 16 amino acids long. Trimming cost V 4 bases and J 4 bases, with 22 bases left between them. The V gene's germline CDR1 is SQVTM and CDR2 ANQGSEA. CDR3 DNA: TGCAGCGTTGTTTTTTTGGGCAGGGGATCGCTAGAGACCCAGTACTTC. Its protein is CSVVFLGRGSLETQYF. The full variable domain, in which reference TRBV29-1 and TRBJ2-5 provide the parts outside the CDR3, is SAVISQKPSRDICQRGTSLTIQCQVDSQVTMMFWYRQQPGQSLTLIATANQGSEATYESGFVIDKFPISRPNLTFSTLTVSNMSPEDSSIYLCSVVFLGRGSLETQYFGPGTRLLVL.